The sequence of this T cell receptor beta chain was determined in a study of T cell responses to AZD1222 COVID-19 vaccine. Sequencing was performed with immunoSEQ multiplex PCR; in TCRdb, only in-frame clones are kept and a portion is missing. The data hold nearly 110,000 clones, with nearly 90% observed a single time. Trimming removed 2 bases from V and 4 bases from J, with 1 base in between. Germline loops: CDR1 SGHDT, CDR2 YYEEEE. The CDR3 extends over 11 amino acids. The sequencing used peripheral blood, collected 28 days after the second AZD1222 dose. This chain connects TRBV5-6 to TRBJ2-1; D unresolved. The receptor was isolated from an adult who received the AZD1222 COVID-19 vaccine. CDR3 in DNA: TGTGCCAGCAGCTTTTACAATGAGCAGTTCTTC. Encoded protein: CASSFYNEQFF.